This is a list of T cell receptor beta chains from one sample in a study of radiotherapy plus CTLA-4 blockade in lung cancer. The method was immunoSEQ multiplex PCR; TCRdb's version includes in-frame clones alone and lacks a portion of them. There are 95,000 to 150,000 clones in the sample; just under 90% occur only once, and more than 6.5% lies in the top ten. Source: peripheral blood, taken from a patient treated with radiotherapy plus ipilimumab. The receptors come from a human donor with non-small cell lung cancer that progressed on radiotherapy plus ipilimumab. Both conserved end residues are part of each CDR3. A D gene is named only where the DNA matches it firmly. Where a row states a size, it is once, few, many or the class of an expanded clone; other rows omit it.

J,V,size,D,CDR3,DNA
TRBJ1-5,TRBV5-1,once,-,CASSPEGERSQPQHF,TGCGCCAGCAGCCCCGAGGGGGAGCGGAGTCAGCCCCAGCATTTT
TRBJ2-3,TRBV11-3,-,TRBD2,CASSQLGSGSTDTQYF,TGTGCCAGCAGCCAACTCGGTAGCGGGAGCACAGATACGCAGTATTTT
TRBJ2-1,TRBV4-1,once,TRBD2,CASSQVPGLAALGEQFF,TGCGCCAGCAGCCAAGTGCCGGGACTAGCGGCCCTTGGTGAGCAGTTCTTC
TRBJ2-7,TRBV18,-,-,CASQQESYEQYF,TGTGCCAGCCAACAGGAGTCCTACGAGCAGTACTTC
TRBJ1-2,TRBV19,-,TRBD1,CASSPGQAPNYGYTF,TGTGCCAGTAGCCCCGGACAGGCCCCTAACTATGGCTACACCTTC
TRBJ2-5,TRBV5-1,once,-,CASSLPLRGQETQYF,TGCGCCAGCAGCCTCCCATTGCGGGGCCAAGAGACCCAGTACTTC
TRBJ2-7,TRBV27,-,TRBD1,CASSSDRGGYEQYF,TGTGCCAGCAGTTCGGACAGGGGGGGATACGAGCAGTACTTC
TRBJ2-7,TRBV5-6,-,-,CASSLAGVYEQYF,TGTGCCAGCAGCTTGGCGGGAGTATACGAGCAGTACTTC
TRBJ2-2,TRBV11-2,once,-,CASSSTTRELFF,TGTGCCAGCAGCTCGACGACTCGGGAGCTGTTTTTT
TRBJ1-1,TRBV11-3,once,-,CASSLGGAPRGTEAFF,TGTGCCAGCAGCCTTGGGGGGGCCCCTCGGGGAACTGAAGCTTTCTTT
TRBJ2-2,TRBV5-1,-,-,CASSLDWGAGTGELFF,TGCGCCAGCAGCTTGGATTGGGGCGCGGGCACCGGGGAGCTGTTTTTT
TRBJ1-1,TRBV30,-,-,CAWSVSFNTEAFF,TGTGCCTGGAGTGTAAGCTTTAACACTGAAGCTTTCTTT
TRBJ2-1,TRBV27,-,-,CASSLSLLRLSYNEQFF,TGTGCCAGCAGTTTATCCCTGTTGAGGCTCTCCTACAATGAGCAGTTCTTC
TRBJ2-6,TRBV7-9,-,TRBD1,CAMKGQDDSGANVLTF,TGTGCCATGAAGGGACAGGACGACTCTGGGGCCAACGTCCTGACTTTC
TRBJ2-7,TRBV7-8,-,-,CASSYNRDTYEQYF,TGTGCCAGCAGCTATAACCGGGACACCTACGAGCAGTACTTC
TRBJ2-2,TRBV9,few,-,CASSSKWTGELFF,TGTGCCAGCAGTTCGAAGTGGACCGGGGAGCTGTTTTTT
TRBJ1-1,TRBV5-4,-,-,CASSLLGRNTEAFF,TGTGCCAGCAGCTTGCTCGGCAGGAACACTGAAGCTTTCTTT
TRBJ2-7,TRBV5-1,-,TRBD2,CASSLVRLAGGLYF,TGCGCCAGCAGCTTGGTACGACTAGCGGGGGGCTTGTACTTC
TRBJ1-1,TRBV10-1,-,-,CASRGGPGDTEAFF,TGCGCCAGCAGAGGGGGACCCGGGGACACTGAAGCTTTCTTT
TRBJ2-1,TRBV7-4,-,TRBD2,CASSSIRDYHPYNEQFF,TGTGCCAGCAGCTCCATCCGGGACTACCACCCCTACAATGAGCAGTTCTTC
TRBJ1-2,TRBV5-1,-,TRBD1,CASSPRQGSDGYTF,TGCGCCAGCAGCCCACGACAGGGATCGGATGGCTACACCTTC
TRBJ2-2,TRBV5-1,-,TRBD1,CASFSPVDRGDTGELFF,TGCGCCAGCTTTTCTCCCGTGGACAGGGGGGACACCGGGGAGCTGTTTTTT
TRBJ2-4,TRBV5-4,few,-,CASSLLAGIQYF,TGTGCCAGCAGCTTGTTGGCGGGGATTCAGTACTTC
TRBJ2-5,TRBV18,-,-,CASSPSSGTKETQYF,TGTGCCAGCTCACCGTCGTCCGGGACCAAAGAGACCCAGTACTTC
TRBJ1-1,TRBV15,-,-,CATSARRGTTEAFF,TGTGCCACCAGCGCTCGCAGGGGTACCACTGAAGCTTTCTTT
TRBJ2-2,TRBV11-3,-,-,CASSYGDYSGELFF,TGTGCCAGCAGCTACGGAGACTATTCCGGGGAGCTGTTTTTT
TRBJ1-3,TRBV10-3,few,-,CAISEYGGNTIYF,TGTGCCATCAGTGAGTATGGTGGAAACACCATATATTTT
TRBJ1-1,TRBV15,-,-,CATRPGQNTEAFF,TGTGCCACCAGACCCGGACAGAACACTGAAGCTTTCTTT
TRBJ2-7,TRBV5-6,-,-,CASSLDNYEQYF,TGTGCCAGCAGCCTCGACAACTACGAGCAGTACTTC
TRBJ2-7,TRBV5-1,-,TRBD2,CASSLGGTSSYEQYF,TGCGCCAGCAGCCTCGGGGGGACCAGCTCCTACGAGCAGTACTTC
TRBJ1-5,TRBV30,-,-,CAWSAGDHQPQHF,TGTGCCTGGAGTGCGGGGGATCATCAGCCCCAGCATTTT
TRBJ1-3,TRBV30,-,-,CAWGGGFGNTIYF,TGTGCCTGGGGAGGAGGGTTCGGAAACACCATATATTTT
TRBJ2-3,TRBV15,-,-,CATSRDGRLALDTQYF,TGTGCCACCAGCAGAGATGGGCGTCTAGCGTTAGATACGCAGTATTTT
TRBJ2-1,TRBV28,-,TRBD2,CASSSHLAGSYNEQFF,TGTGCCAGCAGTTCCCATCTAGCGGGAAGTTACAATGAGCAGTTCTTC
TRBJ1-5,TRBV10-2,-,-,CASSSAHLTGSNQPQHF,TGCGCCAGCAGTTCGGCCCACCTGACCGGCAGCAATCAGCCCCAGCATTTT
TRBJ2-7,TRBV7-9,once,-,CASRVLPQGKDEQYF,TGTGCCAGCAGAGTCCTCCCACAGGGAAAGGACGAGCAGTACTTC
TRBJ1-3,TRBV11-2,-,-,CASSLDLPRNTIYF,TGTGCCAGCAGCTTAGACCTGCCAAGAAACACCATATATTTT
TRBJ2-1,TRBV6-5,-,TRBD2,CASMVAGGNNEQFF,TGTGCCAGCATGGTAGCGGGAGGCAACAATGAGCAGTTCTTC
TRBJ2-2,TRBV5-1,-,-,CASSPSLGTGELFF,TGCGCCAGCAGCCCGTCACTAGGTACCGGGGAGCTGTTTTTT
TRBJ2-7,TRBV4-1,-,-,CASSQVRGSEQYF,TGCGCCAGCAGCCAGGTTCGGGGATCCGAGCAGTACTTC
TRBJ1-5,TRBV5-6,-,-,CASSLGSNQPQHF,TGTGCCAGCAGCTTGGGTAGCAATCAGCCCCAGCATTTT
TRBJ2-1,TRBV18,-,-,CASSPGVAEQFF,TGTGCCAGCTCACCGGGAGTCGCTGAGCAGTTCTTC
TRBJ2-1,TRBV4-2,-,-,CASSQDVGGMKTGRQFF,TGTGCCAGCAGCCAAGATGTTGGCGGAATGAAGACGGGGCGGCAGTTCTTC
TRBJ2-5,TRBV4-3,-,TRBD2,CASSPGTSGSFETQYF,TGCGCCAGCAGCCCGGGGACTAGCGGGAGTTTCGAGACCCAGTACTTC
TRBJ2-1,TRBV7-6,once,TRBD2,CASSPWTSSYNEQFF,TGTGCCAGCAGCCCCTGGACTAGCAGCTACAATGAGCAGTTCTTC
TRBJ1-5,TRBV1,-,-,CTRITRPYSNQPQHF,TGCACCAGGATCACTAGGCCTTATAGCAATCAGCCCCAGCATTTT
TRBJ2-3,TRBV5-1,once,TRBD2,CASSPLAGGPGNF,TGCGCCAGCAGCCCCCTAGCGGGAGGGCCTGGCAATTTT
TRBJ2-6,TRBV6-1,-,-,CASSEASGSSSPGANVLTF,TGTGCCAGCAGTGAAGCGTCAGGGTCGAGTTCTCCTGGGGCCAACGTCCTGACTTTC
TRBJ1-1,TRBV19,-,-,CASIPLGSALDTEAFF,TGTGCCAGTATTCCCTTGGGGAGCGCGTTAGACACTGAAGCTTTCTTT
TRBJ2-7,TRBV7-2,-,TRBD2,CASSLVGTSGREQYF,TGTGCCAGCAGCTTAGTGGGGACTAGCGGTCGCGAGCAGTACTTC
TRBJ2-1,TRBV7-5,-,-,CARSSIRDRVCSGSSYNEQFF,TGTGCCAGAAGCTCGATCCGGGACAGGGTTTGTAGCGGGAGCTCCTACAATGAGCAGTTCTTC
TRBJ2-1,TRBV19,-,-,CASSVRRGLSYNEQFF,TGTGCCAGTAGTGTCCGACGGGGCCTCTCCTACAATGAGCAGTTCTTC
TRBJ2-7,TRBV18,few,-,CASSPWTYEQYF,TGTGCCAGCTCACCCTGGACCTACGAGCAGTACTTC
TRBJ2-3,TRBV2,-,TRBD1,CASSEDRGRYTQYF,TGTGCCAGCAGTGAGGACAGGGGGCGATATACGCAGTATTTT
TRBJ1-2,TRBV15,once,-,CATSKPGANYGYTF,TGTGCCACCAGCAAACCCGGGGCCAACTATGGCTACACCTTC
TRBJ1-3,TRBV30,-,-,CAWSPGALGNTIYF,TGTGCCTGGAGTCCAGGGGCTCTCGGAAACACCATATATTTT
TRBJ1-1,TRBV5-1,-,-,CASSLGPASNTEAFF,TGCGCCAGCAGCTTGGGACCGGCGTCGAACACTGAAGCTTTCTTT